These 28 T cell receptor beta chains came from one sample sequenced in a study of T cell responses to AZD1222 COVID-19 vaccine. Generated by immunoSEQ multiplex PCR, the TCRdb table keeps only in-frame clones and is missing some. This sample has over 150,000 clones, with approximately 90% found just once. Sequenced material: peripheral blood, taken on day 0 of AZD1222 vaccination. These receptors were taken from an adult in good health.

The V gene is TRBV6-5, the J gene TRBJ1-2, with D maybe TRBD1 (5 bases). Trimming removed 0 bases at V and 8 bases at J, with 10 bases between. The CDR3 has 13 residues. Looked up from germline, CDR1 is MNHEY and CDR2 is SVGAGI. The CDR3 region has the DNA TGTGCCAGCAGTTACTCAGGGGAATCCGGCTACACCTTC. This sequence encodes CASSYSGESGYTF.

V and J are TRBV2 and TRBJ2-5; TRBD1 or TRBD2 may be the D gene (7 bases each). The CDR3 is made up of 14 amino acids. CDR1 is SNHLY and CDR2 is FYNNEI in the germline V gene. The V end lost 1 base, the J end lost 8 bases, and 14 bases lay between the germline ends. The CDR3: CASSEGRGGGTQYF. The CDR3 DNA is TGTGCCAGCAGTGAAGGCAGGGGGGGAGGAACCCAGTACTTC.

The chain links TRBV7-2 to TRBJ2-7; 9 bases fit TRBD1. CDR1 and CDR2 (germline): SGHTA, FQGNSA. J was trimmed by 3 bases and V by 1 base; bases with no gene match: 10. This CDR3 comprises 17 residues. CDR3 in DNA: TGTGCCAGCAGCTTAGAGACTCGGGGACAGGGAAACTACGAGCAGTACTTC. This translates into CASSLETRGQGNYEQYF.

V is TRBV30 and J is TRBJ2-3; 7 bases fit TRBD2. CDR3 size: 13 residues. J lost 14 bases, V lost 4 bases, and 15 bases had no gene match. Per the germline V gene, CDR1 is GTSNPN and CDR2 is SVGIG (reference sequence). The CDR3 DNA sequence: TGTGCCTGGACCCTAGACGGCTCCCCGGGAGGGTATTTT. This gives the protein CAWTLDGSPGGYF.

This chain uses TRBV7-9 with TRBJ1-5; the D gene is possibly TRBD1 (6 bases). CDR3 length: 16 amino acids. Germline V gene data show CDR1 as SEHNR and CDR2 as FQNEAQ (reference sequence). V lost 1 base to trimming and J lost 4 bases, with 14 bases between them. Written as DNA, the CDR3 is TGTGCCAGCAGCTTAGACCGGGGGCGCGTTAATCAGCCCCAGCATTTT. Translating gives CASSLDRGRVNQPQHF.

The CDR3 DNA reads as TGTGCCAGCTCACCACCTCTCTGGGACAGGGGCAATCAGCCCCAGCATTTT. The encoded protein is CASSPPLWDRGNQPQHF. This chain links TRBV18 with TRBJ1-5; 9 bases are shared with TRBD1. The CDR3 has 17 residues. Germline lookup yields CDR1 KGHSH and CDR2 LQKENI. V shed 0 bases, J shed 2 bases, and the junction held 5 bases outside the gene matches.

DNA for the CDR3: TGTGCCAGCAGCTTACGGCGGGGAGTGGAGACCCAGTACTTC. It specifies CASSLRRGVETQYF. This chain uses TRBV7-2 with TRBJ2-5; D possibly corresponds to TRBD2 (6 bases). CDR3 length equals 14 residues. CDR1 and CDR2 from the germline V gene are SGHTA and FQGNSA. V was shortened by 2 bases and J by 5 bases, with 12 bases between the two germline ends.

The chain recombines TRBV6-6 with TRBJ1-1; D remains ambiguous. CDR3 length equals 11 residues. Between the trimmed V and J ends, which lost 6 bases and 8 bases, there was a span of 10 bases. Germline CDR1 is MNHNY and CDR2 is SVGAGI (reference sequence). As DNA, the CDR3 is TGTGCCAGCAGCCAGTTAAGGGAAGCTTTCTTT. Its translation is CASSQLREAFF.

The V call is TRBV9, the J call TRBJ1-5; no definite D call. The V and J ends lost 5 bases and 9 bases respectively, with 12 bases between them. Germline CDR1 is SGDLS and CDR2 is YYNGEE. The CDR3 contains 12 residues. This CDR3 reads CASSAGAGPQHF. The CDR3 DNA sequence: TGTGCCAGCAGTGCAGGAGCGGGGCCCCAGCATTTT.

This rearrangement joins TRBV6-5 to TRBJ2-1; D remains ambiguous. The CDR3 spans 12 residues. CDR1 and CDR2 (germline): MNHEY, SVGAGI. Trimming removed 6 bases from V and 6 bases from J, with 9 bases in between. CDR3 region: CASSRAGNEQFF. In DNA form, the CDR3 reads TGTGCCAGCAGCCGGGCCGGCAATGAGCAGTTCTTC.

The rearrangement uses TRBV11-2 and TRBJ2-1; D may be TRBD2 (7 bases). From germline, CDR1 is SGHAT and CDR2 FQNNGV. The CDR3 extends over 15 amino acids. Between the trimmed V and J ends, which lost 5 bases and 0 bases, there was a span of 11 bases. As DNA, the CDR3 is TGTGCCAGCAGCCCCGGGGGGCTCTCCTACAATGAGCAGTTCTTC. Translated, it gives CASSPGGLSYNEQFF. Looking up the rest from reference TRBV11-2 and TRBJ2-1 gives the full variable domain: EAGVAQSPRYKIIEKRQSVAFWCNPISGHATLYWYQQILGQGPKLLIQFQNNGVVDDSQLPKDRFSAERLKGVDSTLKIQPAKLEDSAVYLCASSPGGLSYNEQFFGPGTRLTVL.

This chain joins TRBV4-3 and TRBJ2-6; D remains unclear. Germline V gene sequence: CDR1 LGHNA, CDR2 YSLEER. This CDR3 comprises 15 residues. V dropped 4 bases and J dropped 3 bases, with 10 bases sitting between them. CDR3 bases: TGCGCCAGCAGCCCCCAAAGTGTTGGGGCCAACGTCCTGACTTTC. The encoded protein is CASSPQSVGANVLTF.

V and J are TRBV19 and TRBJ1-5; tentative D call: TRBD1 (5 bases). The V gene's germline CDR1 is LNHDA and CDR2 SQIVND (reference sequence). The CDR3 spans 11 residues. V was pared by 4 bases and J by 12 bases, with 10 bases between. The CDR3 region is CASSSFQGQHF. The CDR3 nucleotides are TGTGCCAGTAGTAGTTTCCAGGGCCAGCATTTT.

This clone was seen ten or more times. This chain joins TRBV7-8 and TRBJ1-5; no reliable D call. Deletions cut 0 bases from V and 1 base from J, with 10 bases between. The CDR3 runs 16 residues. The germline V gene has CDR1 SGHVS and CDR2 FQNEAQ. As DNA, the CDR3 is TGTGCCAGCAGCTTAGCCGCGACTCTAAGCAATCAGCCCCAGCATTTT. This encodes CASSLAATLSNQPQHF.

This chain joins TRBV29-1 and TRBJ1-1, with 7 nucleotides matching TRBD1. The CDR3 runs to 14 residues. V shed 7 bases and J 1 base; nucleotides not matched to a gene: 9. Germline V gives CDR1 SQVTM, CDR2 ANQGSEA. For the CDR3, the DNA is TGCAGCGGGAAGGAGGGACAGAGGAACACTGAAGCTTTCTTT. Protein sequence: CSGKEGQRNTEAFF. The variable domain in full, completed from reference TRBV29-1 and TRBJ1-1, reads SAVISQKPSRDICQRGTSLTIQCQVDSQVTMMFWYRQQPGQSLTLIATANQGSEATYESGFVIDKFPISRPNLTFSTLTVSNMSPEDSSIYLCSGKEGQRNTEAFFGQGTRLTVV.

The CDR3, as DNA: TGTGCCAGCAGCCGACAGTCCACACGCTCTGGAAACACCATATATTTT. Its protein product is CASSRQSTRSGNTIYF. The gene calls are TRBV3-1 (or the pseudogene TRBV3-2) and TRBJ1-3; perhaps TRBD1 as D (5 bases). Germline V gene data show CDR1 as LGHDT and CDR2 as YNNKEL (reference sequence). The CDR3 is 16 amino acids. V lost 4 bases, J lost 0 bases, and 13 bases lay in between.

The chain has TRBV11-1 and TRBJ1-2; D unresolved. CDR3 length: 13 residues. Germline lookup yields CDR1 SGHAT and CDR2 FQDESV (reference sequence). V was clipped by 5 bases and J by 1 base, with 8 bases between them. Here the CDR3 reads CASSLSGNYGYTF. Written as DNA, the CDR3 is TGTGCCAGCAGCCTCTCGGGTAACTATGGCTACACCTTC. Combining the CDR3 with reference TRBV11-1 and TRBJ1-2 gives the whole variable domain EAEVAQSPRYKITEKSQAVAFWCDPISGHATLYWYRQILGQGPELLVQFQDESVVDDSQLPKDRFSAERLKGVDSTLKIQPAELGDSAMYLCASSLSGNYGYTFGSGTRLTVV.

On this clone itself: Other DNA sequences from this sample encode an identical CDR3 as well. The rearrangement joins TRBV5-4 to TRBJ2-7, with no clear D. V was pared by 0 bases and J by 2 bases, with 3 bases between. The CDR3 runs 12 residues. Per germline, CDR1 SGHNT and CDR2 YYREEE (reference sequence). Here the CDR3 DNA reads TGTGCCAGCAGCTTGGGTACCTACGAGCAGTACTTC. Translated: CASSLGTYEQYF. The variable domain in full, completed from reference TRBV5-4 and TRBJ2-7, reads ETGVTQSPTHLIKTRGQQVTLRCSSQSGHNTVSWYQQALGQGPQFIFQYYREEENGRGNFPPRFSGLQFPNYSSELNVNALELDDSALYLCASSLGTYEQYFGPGTRLTVT.

This clone was detected only once. This chain links TRBV6-6 with TRBJ2-3, with a possible D match to TRBD2 (5 bases). The germline CDR1 and CDR2 sequences are MNHNY and SVGAGI (reference sequence). V shed 3 bases and J shed 2 bases, with 9 bases lying between them. This CDR3 has 14 amino acids. The CDR3 DNA sequence: TGTGCCAGCAGTTATACCGGACTCACAGATACGCAGTATTTT. It specifies CASSYTGLTDTQYF.

The genes are TRBV29-1 and TRBJ2-4, with D possibly being TRBD2 (5 bases). V was clipped by 7 bases and J by 8 bases, with 15 bases between them. This CDR3 region has 12 residues. The germline V gene has CDR1 SQVTM and CDR2 ANQGSEA. This CDR3 reads CSASVPEDIQYF. The CDR3 DNA is TGCAGCGCCTCGGTCCCGGAGGACATTCAGTACTTC. The full variable domain, in which reference TRBV29-1 and TRBJ2-4 provide the parts outside the CDR3, is SAVISQKPSRDICQRGTSLTIQCQVDSQVTMMFWYRQQPGQSLTLIATANQGSEATYESGFVIDKFPISRPNLTFSTLTVSNMSPEDSSIYLCSASVPEDIQYFGAGTRLSVL.

The chain recombines TRBV5-1 with TRBJ2-3, with D maybe TRBD2 (6 bases). The CDR3 loop spans 15 amino acids. The germline CDR1 and CDR2 sequences are SGHRS and YFSETQ. The V end was cut by 4 bases, the J end by 0 bases, with 12 bases between. DNA for the CDR3: TGCGCCAGCAGCATGAGCGGGCCTAGCACAGATACGCAGTATTTT. Translating it yields CASSMSGPSTDTQYF.

The chain carries TRBV2 and TRBJ2-7; D remains ambiguous. Trimming removed 1 base at V and 7 bases at J, with 2 bases between. Germline CDR1 and CDR2: SNHLY and FYNNEI. The CDR3 consists of 10 residues. CDR3 nucleotides: TGTGCCAGCAGTGAAGGAGAGCAGTACTTC. This translates into CASSEGEQYF.

V gene TRBV4-3 combines with J gene TRBJ1-1, with 7 bases that match TRBD1. The CDR3 sequence is 14 residues long. Trimming cost V 0 bases and J 6 bases; bases outside gene matches: 4. Germline CDR1 LGHNA, CDR2 YSLEER. Here the CDR3 reads CASSQDPQGAEAFF. In DNA, the CDR3 is TGCGCCAGCAGCCAAGACCCGCAGGGGGCTGAAGCTTTCTTT.

The chain combines TRBV6-2 or TRBV6-3 with TRBJ1-2, with D uncertain. CDR1 MNHEY and CDR2 SVGEGT come from the germline V gene. V dropped 6 bases and J dropped 8 bases, with 10 bases sitting between them. This CDR3 has 11 residues. Here the CDR3 reads CASSIRGGYTF. As DNA, the CDR3 is TGTGCCAGCAGCATTCGTGGGGGCTACACCTTC.

This chain links TRBV3-1 (or the pseudogene TRBV3-2) with TRBJ1-4; D is unresolved. Germline values: CDR1 LGHDT, CDR2 YNNKEL (reference sequence). There are 17 residues in the CDR3. V was pared by 1 base and J by 7 bases, with 19 bases between. The CDR3 coding sequence is TGTGCCAGCAGCCAAGTGCGTAGGCAGCAGGCACCTGAAAAACTGTTTTTT. It encodes CASSQVRRQQAPEKLFF.

J is TRBJ2-1 and V is TRBV11-1; possible D gene TRBD2, 7 bases. Looked up from germline, CDR1 is SGHAT and CDR2 is FQDESV (reference sequence). Trimming removed 1 base at V and 7 bases at J, with 14 bases between. The CDR3 length is 15 residues. The chain's CDR3 is CASSLGPGGGNEQFF. CDR3 DNA: TGTGCCAGCAGCTTAGGACCGGGGGGCGGGAATGAGCAGTTCTTC.

The chain couples TRBV2 to TRBJ1-6; D ambiguous. This CDR3 has 16 amino acids. Per germline, CDR1 SNHLY and CDR2 FYNNEI. The germline V and J ends were trimmed by 10 bases and 0 bases, with 16 bases remaining between them. CDR3 nucleotide sequence: TGTGCCACCAGCGTCACACCGAGCTCCTATAATTCACCCCTCCACTTT. This translates into CATSVTPSSYNSPLHF.

The chain recombines TRBV9 with TRBJ1-2, with 9 bases lining up with TRBD1. Germline assignment: CDR1 SGDLS and CDR2 YYNGEE. V shed 3 bases and J 7 bases; nucleotides not matched to a gene: 13. CDR3 size: 16 residues. CDR3 loop: CASSGRPGTGYGGYTF. In DNA, the CDR3 is TGTGCCAGCAGCGGACGTCCCGGGACAGGGTATGGTGGCTACACCTTC.